Below, 8 T cell receptor beta chains from the same sample are listed, as sequenced in a study of neurological immune-mediated disorders (dated by TCRdb to the late 2010s). The library was generated by 5' RACE. Sequenced using an Illumina HiSeq 2500. TCRdb itself trimmed the public reads at Q25 with fastp, ran MiXCR and retained productive beta chains. Rows with one shared CDR3 protein collapse into an entry with the most common genes and DNA. In all, the sample holds fewer than 35,000 distinct CDR3 sequences, and approximately 4.4% of those were seen once. The ten largest clones represent about 23% of the sample. The sample comprised PBMCs. The receptors come from a young man in good health.

This clonotype was recorded at least ten times. The rearrangement joins TRBV25-1 to TRBJ2-2; 8 bases are shared with TRBD2. V shed 1 base and J 6 bases; nucleotides not matched to a gene: 4. The germline CDR1 and CDR2 sequences are MGHDK and SYGVNS. The CDR3 totals 15 residues. For the CDR3, the DNA is TGTGCCAGCAGTGAATTTCGGGGGGGCGCCGGGGAGCTGTTTTTT. Its protein product is CASSEFRGGAGELFF.

This clonotype was counted ten times or more. The V gene is TRBV9, the J gene TRBJ2-7; D possibly corresponds to TRBD1 (6 bases). The CDR3 is 17 residues long. Between the trimmed V and J ends, which lost 0 bases and 6 bases, there was a span of 22 bases. Germline V lookup: CDR1 SGDLS, CDR2 YYNGEE. In nucleotides, the CDR3 is TGTGCCAGCAGCGTAGCTTCCGGGACACACGCCGGCGGCGAGCAGTACTTC. This codes for CASSVASGTHAGGEQYF. The full variable domain, its missing parts supplied by reference TRBV9 and TRBJ2-7, is DSGVTQTPKHLITATGQRVTLRCSPRSGDLSVYWYQQSLDQGLQFLIQYYNGEERAKGNILERFSAQQFPDLHSELNLSSLELGDSALYFCASSVASGTHAGGEQYFGPGTRLTVT.

This clonotype was seen many times. V and J are TRBV18 and TRBJ2-5, with D maybe TRBD2 (5 bases). V was shortened by 3 bases and J by 5 bases, with 10 bases between the two germline ends. Germline lookup yields CDR1 KGHSH and CDR2 LQKENI. The CDR3 length is 13 residues. Written as DNA, the CDR3 is TGTGCCAGCTCACCTCCACCGGGGGAGACCCAGTACTTC. It yields the protein CASSPPPGETQYF.

This clonotype appeared many times. The chain combines TRBV10-3 with TRBJ2-6; no firm D call. This CDR3 contains 14 residues. Germline CDR1 ENHRY, CDR2 SYGVKD. The V gene lost 3 bases and the J gene lost 0 bases, with 3 bases spanning the gap. CDR3 nucleotide sequence: TGTGCCATCAGTGACAGCTCTGGGGCCAACGTCCTGACTTTC. Protein product: CAISDSSGANVLTF.

This clonotype was observed many times. This chain connects TRBV7-9 to TRBJ2-2; 7 nucleotides match TRBD2. The CDR3 contains 16 residues. The V gene's germline CDR1 is SEHNR and CDR2 FQNEAQ (reference sequence). After removal of 5 bases from V and 4 bases from J, the junction contained 10 bases not matched to a gene. The CDR3 spells CASSPGSSGLTGELFF. CDR3 sequence (DNA): TGTGCCAGCAGCCCCGGCTCTAGCGGACTCACCGGGGAGCTGTTTTTT.

This clonotype was found many times. The V call is TRBV15, the J call TRBJ2-5; a possible D gene is TRBD1 (5 bases). In germline, CDR1 is LNHNV, CDR2 YYDKDF (reference sequence). Trimming pared 3 bases from V and 0 bases from J, leaving 8 bases between. This CDR3 has 14 amino acids. CDR3 residues: CATSRTAYQETQYF. The CDR3 DNA reads as TGTGCCACCAGCAGGACAGCGTACCAAGAGACCCAGTACTTC.

The table lists this clonotype with many counts. The gene calls are TRBV4-1 and TRBJ2-7, with 9 bases fitting TRBD2. Germline CDR1 is MGHRA and CDR2 is YSYEKL. Germline trimming cut 2 bases from V and 2 bases from J; bases unmatched to any gene: 1. The CDR3 is made up of 14 amino acids. The CDR3 is CASSQLAGPYEQYF. CDR3 sequence (DNA): TGCGCCAGCAGCCAACTAGCGGGGCCCTACGAGCAGTACTTC.

This clonotype was detected many times. The chain joins TRBV11-1 to TRBJ2-1, with 10 bases that match TRBD2. Germline V gene data show CDR1 as SGHAT and CDR2 as FQDESV (reference sequence). This CDR3 is built from 17 residues. Germline trimming cut 1 base from V and 4 bases from J; bases unmatched to any gene: 7. Here the CDR3 reads CASSLEASGGQYNEQFF. In DNA form, the CDR3 reads TGTGCCAGCAGCTTAGAGGCTAGCGGGGGCCAATACAATGAGCAGTTCTTC.